At least ten counts were recorded for the clone carrying this T cell receptor beta chain. Its antigen is still unknown. Germline CDR1 ENHRY, CDR2 SYGVKD. This CDR3 is 14 amino acids long. V dropped 6 bases and J dropped 4 bases, with 15 bases sitting between them. The data are from a study of breast tumors, draining lymph nodes, adjacent tissues. General study findings and limits: Luminal-like breast cancer showed significantly greater tumor-nontumor repertoire similarity than basal-like breast cancer did. Data only fit, rather than demonstrated, lymph node origin of most tumor T cells. Compared with lymph nodes, tumors were less diverse; compared with nontumor tissue, more. Findings are consistent with lymph node origin and intratumoral expansion of most tumor T cells.

TCRdb called the multiplex PCR reads again in MiXCR, with one record for every CDR3 protein. The data hold around 66,000 distinct CDR3 sequences, with roughly 44% observed a single time. The sequencing sample was made of breast tumor tissue. This rearrangement joins TRBV10-3 to TRBJ1-2, with a possible D match to TRBD1 (6 bases). This receptor was identified in a female donor with breast cancer. Some clones in this sample may be carry-over from other donors' samples. CDR3 coding DNA: TGTGCCATCAGCAGCAGGGGTTCAGGCTATGGCTACACCTTC. This sequence encodes CAISSRGSGYGYTF.